This TCR beta chain is drawn from a study of T cells after yellow fever vaccination. About the research overall: In the case of low-cell-number fractions, SMART-Seq v4 Ultra Low Input was used for preparation.

On this clonotype itself: Its antigen is not known.

General study results and limits: Abundant clonotypes (contaminants from the bulk population) could be present in FACS-sorted repertoires. Among primary-vaccination clones, most reappeared after the booster, at roughly 95% for CD4 and approximately 90% for CD8.

It was through 5'RACE template switching that TCR cDNA was made, with a universal primer site and UMIs added. One entry per CDR3 protein results from TCRdb running MiXCR on the 5' RACE reads. The sample carries more than 450,000 distinct CDR3 sequences, 21% recorded once. The CDR3 spans 13 residues. Germline CDR1 and CDR2: LNHDA and SQIVND (reference sequence). Losses at the gene ends were 5 bases for V and 7 bases for J; bases not matched to a gene: 4. Specimen: PBMCs, collected less than 25 days after the first yellow fever vaccination. This clonotype was obtained from a man younger than 35 who received the YFV17D yellow fever vaccine. The rearrangement links TRBV19 to TRBJ1-4; 7 bases map to TRBD1. CDR3 loop: CASSRTGREKLFF. In nucleotides, the CDR3 is TGTGCCAGTAGTCGGACAGGTCGTGAAAAACTGTTTTTT.